The present T cell receptor beta chain was sequenced within a study of blood T cell repertoires in COVID-19 (dated by TCRdb to 2020 to 2021). In terms of the full investigation: Collaborator samples came from the United States, Italy and Spain and covered acute and convalescent phases of COVID-19. The material from the prospective study consisted of cDNA or gDNA derived from T cells, B-cell-depleted T cells, or PBMCs. Subjects who had been exposed to COVID-19, were actively infected with it, or had recovered from it provided the deeply sampled blood TCRbeta repertoires that made up the dataset. A freely available public database, intended as a resource for researchers studying the immune response to SARS-CoV-2, is where the repertoires were released. Samples were obtained from the ongoing ImmuneRACE study (first 160 participants) and from roughly 1,300 subjects provided by 6 global collaborators. Nearly every sample came with metadata listing a de-identified subject ID, COVID-19 status, age in years and sex. Where available, HLA class I and class II types were taken from metadata supplied by the sample provider and were not determined by assay-based typing.

TCRbeta CDR3 regions were amplified from genomic DNA by means of the immunoSEQ Assay, a bias-controlled multiplex PCR. Processing in the source paper ran as follows. The number of nucleated cells in each sample was estimated from the amplification of reference gene primers within the assay. Sequence reads were collapsed and filtered to measure the absolute abundance of every unique TCRbeta CDR3 rearrangement. For each sample, productive Simpson clonality was calculated by taking the square root of Simpson's diversity index across productive rearrangements. Drawn from immuneACCESS, this table holds only the in-frame rearrangements with V and J called that TCRdb kept. Clones are partly lost; checked studies trace under half to an unresolved V gene and leave the rest unexplained. The DNA gave D and trimming, while V, J and clone size come from that table. The sample table lists around 140,000 clones, about 79% of them with a count of one. The ten largest account for 9.5% to 13% of the sample.

Beyond this particular receptor, the publication reports: Clinical and demographic metadata were provided uncurated, with the amount varying by source and participant.

As to this clone: It lacks a known antigen. Nothing much larger sits one base from this clone, and base qualities are not available.

There are 13 amino acids in the CDR3, from cysteine to phenylalanine inclusive. Just CDR3 DNA is preserved here, 39 bases in frame from base 1. CDR1 and CDR2, per the germline V gene (reference sequence), are LGHDT and YNNKEL. V is cut by 0 bases and J by 6 bases, and the space between the germline ends is 8 bases. The collaborating institutions used their own protocols to collect whole blood in K2EDTA tubes. For TCRbeta analysis, collaborators shipped samples in one of three forms: frozen whole blood, isolated PBMCs, or DNA extracted from either of those sample types. Source material: peripheral blood. This TCR derives from a man aged 55 to 70 with active or convalescent COVID-19. The chain is encoded by TRBV3-1 (or the pseudogene TRBV3-2) joined to TRBJ1-2; the best D guess is TRBD1, with 6 bases matching. The nucleotide sequence reads TGTGCCAGCAGCCAAGAAACAGGGAATGGCTACACCTTC. Its amino acids are CASSQETGNGYTF.